This section outlines one TCR beta chain sequence together with its context. Its antigen is currently unknown. The record originates from a study of cytomegalovirus exposure and HLA in healthy donors. Study outcomes and limitations: CMV serostatus was the only immune exposure information that was available.

This PCR relied on a set of 60 Vbeta primers and 13 Jbeta primers. Per the original data handling: Roughly 80 million unique TCR beta chains, 9 million to 12 million shared, were counted in a later analysis. Using immunoSEQ multiplex PCR, the repertoire was profiled, and TCRdb retains in-frame clones only, with some absent. D and trimming come from the DNA, and the V and J calls and clone size come from that table. This sample carries 250,000 to 350,000 clones, just over 70% of them seen once, and the ten largest clones take 2% to 2.5%. Germline CDR1 and CDR2: MNHNS and SASEGT. V was trimmed by 3 bases and J by 4 bases, leaving 7 bases between them. The length of the CDR3 is 13 residues.

The chain couples TRBV6-1 to TRBJ1-3; unclear D gene. This sequence originates from a female donor in good health and CMV-seronegative. The sequenced sample was PBMCs. The CDR3 spells CASSERFGNTIYF. The CDR3 DNA reads TGTGCCAGCAGTGAGAGGTTCGGAAACACCATATATTTT.